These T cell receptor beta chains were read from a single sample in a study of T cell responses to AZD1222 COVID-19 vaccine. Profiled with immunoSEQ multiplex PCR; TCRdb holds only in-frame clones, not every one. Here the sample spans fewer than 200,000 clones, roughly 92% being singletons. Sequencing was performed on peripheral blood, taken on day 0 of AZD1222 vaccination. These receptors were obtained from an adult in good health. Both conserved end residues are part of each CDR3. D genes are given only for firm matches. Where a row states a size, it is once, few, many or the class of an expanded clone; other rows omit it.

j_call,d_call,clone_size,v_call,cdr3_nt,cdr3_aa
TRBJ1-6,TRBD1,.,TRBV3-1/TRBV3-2,TGTGCCAGCAGCCGCGGACAGGGGATCGGTTCACCCCTCCACTTT,CASSRGQGIGSPLHF
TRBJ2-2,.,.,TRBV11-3,TGTGCCAGCAGCTTAGGGGTCCCGAACACCGGGGAGCTGTTTTTT,CASSLGVPNTGELFF
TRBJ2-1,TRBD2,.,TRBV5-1,TGCGCCAGCAGCTTGGCCGTGGGGCTAGCGGGGGCGACATACAATGAGCAGTTCTTC,CASSLAVGLAGATYNEQFF
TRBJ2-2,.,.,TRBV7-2,TGTGCCAGCAGCCCCCGGGGGCGCACCGGGGAGCTGTTTTTT,CASSPRGRTGELFF
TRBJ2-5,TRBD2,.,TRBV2,TGTGCCAGCAGTGTTCATAGCGGGGGGCAGGACTGGGAGACCCAGTACTTC,CASSVHSGGQDWETQYF
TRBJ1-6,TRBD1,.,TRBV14,TGTGCCAGCAGCCTCGCCGGGACAGGCCTCACCCTCCACTTT,CASSLAGTGLTLHF
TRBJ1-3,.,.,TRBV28,TGTGCCAGTGGACGGGTCTCTGGAAACACCATATATTTT,CASGRVSGNTIYF
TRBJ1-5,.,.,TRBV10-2,TGCGCCAGCAGTGAGCAGGGTGTGCAGCCCCAGCATTTT,CASSEQGVQPQHF
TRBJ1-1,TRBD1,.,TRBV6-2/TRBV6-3,TGTGCCAGCAGTTGGTCAGGGGGGACAATCTACACTGAAGCTTTCTTT,CASSWSGGTIYTEAFF
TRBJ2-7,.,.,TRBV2,TGTGCCAGTTCCCCCGAAGGCTACGAGCAGTACTTC,CASSPEGYEQYF
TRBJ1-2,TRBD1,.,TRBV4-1,TGCGCCAGCAGCGGACAGGGGAACTATGGCTACACCTTC,CASSGQGNYGYTF
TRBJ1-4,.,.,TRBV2,TGTGCCAGCGAAACCCAGAAACTCACAGGGTTGGGGGAAAAACTGTTTTTT,CASETQKLTGLGEKLFF
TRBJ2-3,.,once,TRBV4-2,TGTGCCAGCAGCCAAGGCGTAAGGGATCCTAGCACAGATACGCAGTATTTT,CASSQGVRDPSTDTQYF
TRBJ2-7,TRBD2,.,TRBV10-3,TGTGCCATCAGTGGAGCGGGGGGACCCTACGAGCAGTACTTC,CAISGAGGPYEQYF
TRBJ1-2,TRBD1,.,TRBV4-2,TGTGCCAGTATGGTTATAGCAGGGGGAAAGGAGAATGGCTACACCTTC,CASMVIAGGKENGYTF
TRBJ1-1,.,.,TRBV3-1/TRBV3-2,TGTGCCAGCAGCCAAGATAGACGGGGGTCAACCATGAACACTGAAGCTTTCTTT,CASSQDRRGSTMNTEAFF
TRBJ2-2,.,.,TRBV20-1,TGCAGTGCTAGTCCGACAGAGAACACCGGGGAGCTGTTTTTT,CSASPTENTGELFF
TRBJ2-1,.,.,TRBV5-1,TGCGCCAGCAGCCTCTCCCCTACAGGGTCGGGTGAGCAGTTCTTC,CASSLSPTGSGEQFF
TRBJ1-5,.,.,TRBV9,TGTGCCAGCAGCGGAGGGAGGGAATATCAGCCCCAGCATTTT,CASSGGREYQPQHF
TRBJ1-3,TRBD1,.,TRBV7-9,TGTGCCAGCAGCCGGGACAGCTCTGGAAACACCATATATTTT,CASSRDSSGNTIYF
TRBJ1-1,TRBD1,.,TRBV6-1,TGTGCCAGCACTGGGACAGAGCGGGCGGACACTGAAGCTTTCTTT,CASTGTERADTEAFF
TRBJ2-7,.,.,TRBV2,TGTGCCAGCAGTGGAGAGTACGAGCAGTACTTC,CASSGEYEQYF
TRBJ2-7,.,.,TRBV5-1,TGCGCCAGCAGCGACGGACCATCCTACGAGCAGTACTTC,CASSDGPSYEQYF
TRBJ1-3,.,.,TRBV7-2,TGTGCCAGCAGCTCGGGGGGTCAGACGGGAAACACCATATATTTT,CASSSGGQTGNTIYF
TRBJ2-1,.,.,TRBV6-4,TGTGCCAGCAGCCCCTTCTCGCGGCCTACCTCCTACAATGAGCAGTTCTTC,CASSPFSRPTSYNEQFF
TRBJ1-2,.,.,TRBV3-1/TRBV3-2,TGTGCCAGCAGCCAGTCAGATGGAGGCTACACCTTC,CASSQSDGGYTF
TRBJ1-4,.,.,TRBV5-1,TGCGCCAGCAGCCTTGGGACCCTTGCAACTAATGAAAAACTGTTTTTT,CASSLGTLATNEKLFF
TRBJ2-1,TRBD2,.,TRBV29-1,TGCAGCACTCATGGACTAGCGGGGGCGAGGGAGCAGTTCTTC,CSTHGLAGAREQFF
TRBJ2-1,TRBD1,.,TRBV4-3,TGCGCCAGCAGCTACCAACGGACAGGGAGCAATGAGCAGTTCTTC,CASSYQRTGSNEQFF
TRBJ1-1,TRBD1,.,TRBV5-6,TGTGCCAGCAGCTTGGGGGACAGACATATTCTATTGAACACTGAAGCTTTCTTT,CASSLGDRHILLNTEAFF
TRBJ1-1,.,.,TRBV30,TGTGCCTGGAGTGTAGAACTGGGCACTGAAGCTTTCTTT,CAWSVELGTEAFF
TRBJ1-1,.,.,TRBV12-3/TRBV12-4,TGTGCCAGCAGTTTAGGACAGGCGACTGAAGCTTTCTTT,CASSLGQATEAFF
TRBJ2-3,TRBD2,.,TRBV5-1,TGCGCCAGCAGCCAAGGGACTAGCGGGTACACAGATACGCAGTATTTT,CASSQGTSGYTDTQYF
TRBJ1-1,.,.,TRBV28,TGTGCCAGCAGTATTATGCAAGGTCTGAGCACTGAAGCTTTCTTT,CASSIMQGLSTEAFF
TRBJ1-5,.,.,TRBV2,TGTGCCAGCAGTGAGAGTTCGGGCAATCAGCCCCAGCATTTT,CASSESSGNQPQHF
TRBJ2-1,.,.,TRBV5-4,TGTGCCAGCAGCGAAATGAGAGGCGGTCGGCACGGGTACAATGAGCAGTTCTTC,CASSEMRGGRHGYNEQFF
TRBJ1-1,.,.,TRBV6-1,TGTGCCAGCAGTGAAGGCGGGACGAACACTGAAGCTTTCTTT,CASSEGGTNTEAFF
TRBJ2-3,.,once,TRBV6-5,TGTGCCAGCAGTTCTCCTGGGGTAATGACAGATACGCAGTATTTT,CASSSPGVMTDTQYF
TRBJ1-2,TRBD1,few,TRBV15,TGTGCCACCAGCAGAGATCTAGGACAGGCCTATGGCTACACCTTC,CATSRDLGQAYGYTF
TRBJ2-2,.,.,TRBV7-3,TGTGCCAGCAGCTTACGGCCTCGGACCCGGGAGACCGGGGAGCTGTTTTTT,CASSLRPRTRETGELFF
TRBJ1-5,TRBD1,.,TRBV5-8,TGTGCCAGCAACAATGGGACAGGTTATAGCAATCAGCCCCAGCATTTT,CASNNGTGYSNQPQHF
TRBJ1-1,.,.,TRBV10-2,TGCGCCAGCAGTGAGTCATGGGGACGGGTGAACACTGAAGCTTTCTTT,CASSESWGRVNTEAFF
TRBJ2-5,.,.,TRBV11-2,TGTGCCAGCAGCTCCCAAGAGACCCAGTACTTC,CASSSQETQYF
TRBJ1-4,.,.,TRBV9,TGTGCCAGCAGCGTAGAGGGGAAACTGCTTAATGAAAAACTGTTTTTT,CASSVEGKLLNEKLFF
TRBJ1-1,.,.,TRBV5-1,TGCGCCAGCAGCTTGGTCCCTTGGGGCACTGAAGCTTTCTTT,CASSLVPWGTEAFF
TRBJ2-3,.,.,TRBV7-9,TGTGCCAGCAGCTTTGCTCCGGGAGATACGCAGTATTTT,CASSFAPGDTQYF
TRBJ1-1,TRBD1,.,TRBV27,TGTGCCAGCAGTTTGTCGACAGGGGCTGAAGCTTTCTTT,CASSLSTGAEAFF
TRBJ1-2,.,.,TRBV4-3,TGCGCCAGCAGCCAAGATCGGGTAGGGATTGGGGATGGCTACACCTTC,CASSQDRVGIGDGYTF
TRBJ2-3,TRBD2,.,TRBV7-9,TGTGCCAGCAGCCCATTGTTGGGCCTAGCGGGGCCAGATACGCAGTATTTT,CASSPLLGLAGPDTQYF
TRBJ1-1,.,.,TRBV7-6,TGTGCCAGCAGCTTAGCGCCCGAGAACACTGAAGCTTTCTTT,CASSLAPENTEAFF
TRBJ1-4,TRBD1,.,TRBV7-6,TGTGCCAGCAGCTCTCCAGGGGGCCTACGTGAAAAACTGTTTTTT,CASSSPGGLREKLFF
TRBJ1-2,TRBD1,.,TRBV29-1,TGCAGCGTACACAGGGGGCGTTTCGGCTACACCTTC,CSVHRGRFGYTF
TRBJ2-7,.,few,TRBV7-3,TGTGCCAGCAGCCCTGGGACAGCGGGTTTATTGTACTTC,CASSPGTAGLLYF
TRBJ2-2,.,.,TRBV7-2,TGTGCCAGCAGCTTAGTTGGGGGGAGGACCGGGGAGCTGTTTTTT,CASSLVGGRTGELFF
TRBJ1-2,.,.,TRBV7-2,TGTGCCAGCAGCGGGGGGGGAAACGCTAACTATGGCTACACCTTC,CASSGGGNANYGYTF
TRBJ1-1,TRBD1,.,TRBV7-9,TGTGCCAGCAGCCGTACGGGCACTGGACAGGGGAACTATGCTTTCTTT,CASSRTGTGQGNYAFF
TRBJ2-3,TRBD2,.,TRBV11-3,TGTGCCAGCAGCTTAGGGGAGGGAGATACGCAGTATTTT,CASSLGEGDTQYF
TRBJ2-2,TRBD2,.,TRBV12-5,TGTGCTAGTGGCTCTGGGACTAGCGGGGCCAACTTGTTTGGGGAGCTGTTTTTT,CASGSGTSGANLFGELFF
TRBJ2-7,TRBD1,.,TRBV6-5,TGTGCCAGCAGTTACAATAGACAGGGGGTCAAGCAGTACTTC,CASSYNRQGVKQYF
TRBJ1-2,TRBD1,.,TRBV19,TGTGCCAGTAGTCCGACAGGGGTAAACTATGGCTACACCTTC,CASSPTGVNYGYTF